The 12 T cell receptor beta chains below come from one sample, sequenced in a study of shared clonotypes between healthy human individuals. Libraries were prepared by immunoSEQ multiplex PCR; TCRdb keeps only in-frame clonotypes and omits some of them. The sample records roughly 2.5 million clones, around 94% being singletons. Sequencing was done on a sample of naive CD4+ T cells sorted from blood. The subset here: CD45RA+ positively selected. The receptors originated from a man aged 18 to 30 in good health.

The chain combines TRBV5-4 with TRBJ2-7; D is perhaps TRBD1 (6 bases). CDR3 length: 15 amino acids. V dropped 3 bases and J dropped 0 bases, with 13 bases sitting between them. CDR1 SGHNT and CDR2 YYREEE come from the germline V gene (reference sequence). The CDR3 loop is CASSSGRDTSYEQYF. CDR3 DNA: TGTGCCAGCAGCTCGGGACGGGACACCTCCTACGAGCAGTACTTC.

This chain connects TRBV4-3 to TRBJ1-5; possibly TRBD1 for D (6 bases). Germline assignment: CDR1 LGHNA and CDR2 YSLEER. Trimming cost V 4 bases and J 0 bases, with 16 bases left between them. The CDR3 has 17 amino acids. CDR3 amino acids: CASSPSPGHNSNQPQHF. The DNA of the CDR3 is TGCGCCAGCAGCCCTTCTCCGGGACACAATAGCAATCAGCCCCAGCATTTT.

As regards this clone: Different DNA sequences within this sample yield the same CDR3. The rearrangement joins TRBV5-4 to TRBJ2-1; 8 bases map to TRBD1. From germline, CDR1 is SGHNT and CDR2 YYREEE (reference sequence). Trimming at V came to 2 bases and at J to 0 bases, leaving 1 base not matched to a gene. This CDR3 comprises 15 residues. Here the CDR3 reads CASSLDRGSYNEQFF. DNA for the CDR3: TGTGCCAGCAGCTTAGACAGGGGCTCCTACAATGAGCAGTTCTTC.

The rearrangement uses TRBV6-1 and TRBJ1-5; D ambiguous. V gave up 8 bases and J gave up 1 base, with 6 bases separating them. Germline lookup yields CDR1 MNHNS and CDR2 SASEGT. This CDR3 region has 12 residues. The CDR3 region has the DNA TGTGCCAGCCACGGGAGCAATCAGCCCCAGCATTTT. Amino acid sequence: CASHGSNQPQHF.

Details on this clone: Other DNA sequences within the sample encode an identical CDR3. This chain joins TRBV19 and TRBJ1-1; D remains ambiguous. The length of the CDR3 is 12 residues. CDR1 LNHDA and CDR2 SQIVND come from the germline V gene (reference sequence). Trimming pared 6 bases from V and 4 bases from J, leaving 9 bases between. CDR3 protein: CASSFRGTEAFF. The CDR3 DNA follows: TGTGCCAGTAGCTTCCGGGGCACTGAAGCTTTCTTT.

CDR3 amino acids: CASSPQGSHNEQFF. The CDR3 region has the DNA TGTGCCAGTAGTCCGCAGGGGTCCCACAATGAGCAGTTCTTC. The genes are TRBV19 and TRBJ2-1, with a possible D match to TRBD1 (6 bases). This CDR3 has 14 residues. The germline gives CDR1 LNHDA, CDR2 SQIVND (reference sequence). V lost 5 bases, J lost 5 bases, and 13 bases lay in between.

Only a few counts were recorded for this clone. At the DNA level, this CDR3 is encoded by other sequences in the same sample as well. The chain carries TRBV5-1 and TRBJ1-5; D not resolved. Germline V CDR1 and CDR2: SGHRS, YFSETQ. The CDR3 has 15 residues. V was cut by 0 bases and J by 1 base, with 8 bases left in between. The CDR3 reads CASSLAGGSNQPQHF. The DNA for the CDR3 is TGCGCCAGCAGCTTGGCAGGCGGAAGCAATCAGCCCCAGCATTTT.

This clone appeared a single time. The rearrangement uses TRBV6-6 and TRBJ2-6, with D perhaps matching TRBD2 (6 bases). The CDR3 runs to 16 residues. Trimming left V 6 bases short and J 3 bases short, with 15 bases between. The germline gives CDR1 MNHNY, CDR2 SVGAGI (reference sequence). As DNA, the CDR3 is TGTGCCAGCAGCCCCATACCGGGGGTTGGGGCCAACGTCCTGACTTTC. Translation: CASSPIPGVGANVLTF.

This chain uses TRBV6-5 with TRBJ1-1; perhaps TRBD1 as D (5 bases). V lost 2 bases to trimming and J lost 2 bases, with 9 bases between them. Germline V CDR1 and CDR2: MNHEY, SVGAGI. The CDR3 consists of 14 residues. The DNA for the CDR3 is TGTGCCAGCAGTTACAGGGGTTCAAACACTGAAGCTTTCTTT. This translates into CASSYRGSNTEAFF.

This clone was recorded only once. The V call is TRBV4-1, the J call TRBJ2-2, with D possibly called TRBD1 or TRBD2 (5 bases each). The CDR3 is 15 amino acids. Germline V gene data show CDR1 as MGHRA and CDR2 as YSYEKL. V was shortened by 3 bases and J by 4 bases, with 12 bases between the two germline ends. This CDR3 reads CASSQTGTGTGELFF. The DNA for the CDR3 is TGCGCCAGCAGCCAGACCGGGACGGGCACCGGGGAGCTGTTTTTT.

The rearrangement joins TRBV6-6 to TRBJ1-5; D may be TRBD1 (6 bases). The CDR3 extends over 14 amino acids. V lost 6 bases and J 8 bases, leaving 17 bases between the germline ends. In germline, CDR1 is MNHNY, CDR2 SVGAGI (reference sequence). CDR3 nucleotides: TGTGCCAGCAGAGCAACCGGGGGGCAAGAGCCCCAGCATTTT. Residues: CASRATGGQEPQHF.

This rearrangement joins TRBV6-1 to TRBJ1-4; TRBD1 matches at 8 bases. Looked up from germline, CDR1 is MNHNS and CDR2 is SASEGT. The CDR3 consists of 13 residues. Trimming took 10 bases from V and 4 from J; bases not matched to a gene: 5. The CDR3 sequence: CATTGQVNEKLFF. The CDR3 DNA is TGTGCCACGACGGGACAGGTTAATGAAAAACTGTTTTTT.